At least ten counts were recorded for the clone carrying this T cell receptor (beta chain). Antigen unknown. 400 to 550 ng RNA was reverse transcribed with alpha and beta constant-region primers. Each of the alpha and beta chains got its own library through chain-specific third strand synthesis with indices. Using its own MiXCR run on the 5' RACE reads, TCRdb lists one record per CDR3 protein. The data hold 15,000 to 20,000 distinct CDR3 sequences, with almost 9% observed a single time. Germline V gene data show CDR1 as SGDLS and CDR2 as YYNGEE. The CDR3 totals 14 residues. The V and J ends lost 0 bases and 6 bases respectively, with 9 bases between them. These data come from a study of HIV-infected patients and healthy controls. Whole-study results and caveats: HIV+ repertoires were severely depleted of MAIT alpha-chain CDR3s, unlike healthy controls. Healthy controls shared more CDR3 sequences between individuals than HIV-infected patients did.

All unsorted peripheral T cells were captured because whole blood was used without fractionation. An approximately 2.5 ml peripheral blood sample was taken for RNA. The V call is TRBV9, the J call TRBJ2-2; D is unresolved. The sequence was obtained from an adult in good health. The specimen sequenced was blood. DNA of the CDR3: TGTGCCAGCAGCGTAGAAGCAAACCCCGGGGAGCTGTTTTTT. It specifies CASSVEANPGELFF.